A single sample is the source of the 25 T cell receptor beta chains below, sequenced in a study of T cell changes during pregnancy in multiple sclerosis. Measured with immunoSEQ multiplex PCR; TCRdb has only the in-frame clones, and not every one. This table holds under 100,000 clones, around 96% found once. Sequenced material: peripheral blood, taken in the second trimester of pregnancy. These receptors came from a female donor with multiple sclerosis, enrolled in a pregnancy study.

This clone came up a few times. The rearrangement uses TRBV6-5 and TRBJ2-3, with TRBD2 matching 9 bases. Per germline, CDR1 MNHEY and CDR2 SVGAGI. CDR3 length: 16 amino acids. Unmatched junction bases numbered 9, after V lost 4 bases and J lost 4 bases. CDR3 protein: CASSSTFSGSSDTQYF. The CDR3 DNA sequence: TGTGCCAGCAGTTCAACCTTTAGCGGGAGCTCAGATACGCAGTATTTT.

The chain couples TRBV29-1 to TRBJ2-7, with unresolved D. Germline V gene lookup returns CDR1 SQVTM and CDR2 ANQGSEA. V lost 1 base and J 2 bases, leaving 9 bases between the germline ends. The length of the CDR3 is 13 residues. CDR3 sequence (DNA): TGCAGCGTTGAAGTACCGGAGACCTACGAGCAGTACTTC. Translation: CSVEVPETYEQYF.

The chain joins TRBV7-8 to TRBJ2-1; TRBD1 matches at 8 bases. With 6 bases clipped from V and 2 bases from J, the junction kept 15 bases outside the gene matches. The germline V gene encodes CDR1 SGHVS and CDR2 FQNEAQ. CDR3 length equals 18 residues. This CDR3 is CASRQGASRLGTYNEQFF. The DNA for the CDR3 is TGTGCCAGCAGGCAGGGGGCAAGTAGACTAGGAACCTACAATGAGCAGTTCTTC. Supplemented by reference TRBV7-8 and TRBJ2-1, the full variable domain reads GAGVSQSPRYKVAKRGQDVALRCDPISGHVSLFWYQQALGQGPEFLTYFQNEAQLDKSGLPSDRFFAERPEGSVSTLKIQRTQQEDSAVYLCASRQGASRLGTYNEQFFGPGTRLTVL.

V and J are TRBV4-1 and TRBJ1-4, with a possible D match to TRBD1 (6 bases). The CDR3 covers 14 residues. CDR1 and CDR2 (germline): MGHRA, YSYEKL. V lost 1 base and J lost 4, with 7 bases in between. For the CDR3, the DNA is TGCGCCAGCAGCCAAGCCAGGGGTAATGAAAAACTGTTTTTT. Residues: CASSQARGNEKLFF.

The CDR3 coding sequence is TGTGCCAGCAGCCAAGTATCCAACACCGGGGAGCTGTTTTTT. The encoded protein is CASSQVSNTGELFF. This sequence joins TRBV4-2 and TRBJ2-2, with D hard to call. There are 14 residues in the CDR3. V was pared by 1 base and J by 2 bases, with 5 bases between. Germline V gene lookup returns CDR1 LGHNA and CDR2 YNFKEQ.

The gene calls are TRBV5-1 and TRBJ2-1, with TRBD2 identical over 7 bases. The V gene's germline CDR1 is SGHRS and CDR2 YFSETQ. Germline trimming cut 2 bases from V and 0 bases from J; bases unmatched to any gene: 2. The length of the CDR3 is 15 residues. CDR3 coding DNA: TGCGCCAGCAGCTTAAGCGGGGACTCCTACAATGAGCAGTTCTTC. Amino acid sequence: CASSLSGDSYNEQFF.

CDR3 loop: CASSRLAGAHEQYF. In DNA, the CDR3 is TGTGCCAGCAGCCGACTAGCGGGAGCTCACGAGCAGTACTTC. V gene TRBV5-4 combines with J gene TRBJ2-7; 12 nucleotides line up with TRBD2. In germline, CDR1 is SGHNT, CDR2 YYREEE (reference sequence). CDR3 length: 14 residues. With 4 bases clipped from V and 5 bases from J, the junction kept 4 bases outside the gene matches.

The CDR3 DNA reads TGCAGCGTTGTGTTACAGGGTTACAATGAGCAGTTCTTC. This translates into CSVVLQGYNEQFF. This chain uses TRBV29-1 with TRBJ2-1, with D possibly being TRBD1 (6 bases). Germline assignment: CDR1 SQVTM and CDR2 ANQGSEA. V shed 4 bases and J shed 4 bases, with 11 bases lying between them. CDR3 length: 13 residues.

The V gene is TRBV15, the J gene TRBJ1-2; D is possibly TRBD1 (6 bases). The V and J ends lost 5 bases and 2 bases respectively, with 15 bases between them. Germline V CDR1 and CDR2: LNHNV, YYDKDF (reference sequence). The CDR3 contains 15 residues. This CDR3 is CATSARDKFNYGYTF. Here the CDR3 DNA reads TGTGCCACCAGCGCCCGGGACAAATTCAACTATGGCTACACCTTC.

V is TRBV11-3 and J is TRBJ2-5; D possibly corresponds to TRBD2 (6 bases). The V end was cut by 5 bases, the J end by 5 bases, with 12 bases between. There are 13 residues in the CDR3. Per the germline V gene, CDR1 is SGHNT and CDR2 is YENEEA. CDR3 sequence (DNA): TGTGCCAGCAGCGAGAGACTAGGGGAGACCCAGTACTTC. It encodes CASSERLGETQYF. The full variable domain, rest sourced from reference TRBV11-3 and TRBJ2-5, is EAGVVQSPRYKIIEKKQPVAFWCNPISGHNTLYWYLQNLGQGPELLIRYENEEAVDDSQLPKDRFSAERLKGVDSTLKIQPAELGDSAVYLCASSERLGETQYFGPGTRLLVL.

The chain links TRBV2 to TRBJ2-1; TRBD2 matches 9 bases. The ends lost 0 bases at V and 9 bases at J; junction bases unmatched: 6. There are 15 residues in the CDR3. Germline CDR1 and CDR2: SNHLY and FYNNEI. CDR3 coding DNA: TGTGCCAGCAGTGAAGCTAGCGGGAGAGGGCTTGAGCAGTTCTTC. As protein: CASSEASGRGLEQFF.

The DNA for the CDR3 is TGTGCCAGTAGTATAAAGCTCCCCCTCTACAATGAGCAGTTCTTC. Its translation: CASSIKLPLYNEQFF. The chain uses TRBV19 and TRBJ2-1; D is ambiguous. The CDR3 has 15 amino acids. The germline V and J ends were trimmed by 2 bases and 3 bases, with 11 bases remaining between them. CDR1 is LNHDA and CDR2 is SQIVND in the germline V gene (reference sequence).

This clone was seen a single time. The rearrangement joins TRBV6-5 to TRBJ1-1; a weak D match, TRBD1 (6 bases). Trimming pared 5 bases from V and 2 bases from J, leaving 12 bases between. The CDR3 length is 14 residues. CDR1 is MNHEY and CDR2 is SVGAGI in the germline V gene. CDR3 amino acids: CASSPRQVNTEAFF. The CDR3 nucleotides read TGTGCCAGCAGTCCTAGACAGGTCAACACTGAAGCTTTCTTT.

The rearrangement uses TRBV15 and TRBJ1-1; no firm D call. Deletions cut 2 bases from V and 7 bases from J, with 14 bases between. The CDR3 extends over 14 amino acids. CDR1 is LNHNV and CDR2 is YYDKDF in the germline V gene (reference sequence). For the CDR3, the DNA is TGTGCCACCAGCAGAACAAACTCGGCGGGTGAAGCTTTCTTT. Translating gives CATSRTNSAGEAFF. Full variable domain (outside the CDR3, taken from reference TRBV15 and TRBJ1-1): DAMVIQNPRYQVTQFGKPVTLSCSQTLNHNVMYWYQQKSSQAPKLLFHYYDKDFNNEADTPDNFQSRRPNTSFCFLDIRSPGLGDTAMYLCATSRTNSAGEAFFGQGTRLTVV.

The rearrangement links TRBV5-4 to TRBJ1-1; the D is unclear. This CDR3 has 13 residues. CDR1 and CDR2 (germline): SGHNT, YYREEE (reference sequence). V was cut by 6 bases and J by 2 bases, with 11 bases left in between. The CDR3, as DNA: TGTGCCAGCATAAGGCCGGGAAACACTGAAGCTTTCTTT. Its protein is CASIRPGNTEAFF.

J is TRBJ2-5 and V is TRBV5-1, with 8 bases fitting TRBD1. The CDR3 totals 16 residues. Trimming took 3 bases from V and 5 from J; bases not matched to a gene: 12. Germline CDR1 SGHRS, CDR2 YFSETQ. CDR3 amino acids: CASSSDRVGLEETQYF. For the CDR3, the DNA is TGCGCCAGCAGCTCGGACAGGGTTGGTTTGGAGGAGACCCAGTACTTC.

V gene TRBV4-2 combines with J gene TRBJ1-5; D remains unclear. V was clipped by 3 bases and J by 6 bases, with 12 bases between them. Germline loops: CDR1 LGHNA, CDR2 YNFKEQ. The CDR3 length is 14 residues. This CDR3 is CASSHGIYVQPQHF. The DNA for the CDR3 is TGTGCCAGCAGCCATGGCATTTACGTTCAGCCCCAGCATTTT.

The chain employs TRBV7-9 and TRBJ2-7, with D possibly TRBD2 on 5 matching bases. The CDR3 length is 14 residues. The V gene's germline CDR1 is SEHNR and CDR2 FQNEAQ (reference sequence). Trimming removed 6 bases at V and 0 bases at J, with 12 bases between. The CDR3 spells CASSTEGSSYEQYF. Written as DNA, the CDR3 is TGTGCCAGCAGTACCGAGGGAAGCTCCTACGAGCAGTACTTC.

The chain recombines TRBV27 with TRBJ2-7; D gene ambiguous. V gave up 5 bases and J gave up 6 bases, with 14 bases separating them. The length of the CDR3 is 13 residues. Germline values: CDR1 MNHEY, CDR2 SMNVEV (reference sequence). This chain's CDR3 is CASSGRLEAEQYF. CDR3 coding DNA: TGTGCCAGCAGTGGTAGGCTAGAGGCCGAGCAGTACTTC.

V and J are TRBV7-2 and TRBJ2-3; TRBD2 matches 9 bases. The CDR3 sequence is 17 residues long. Looked up from germline, CDR1 is SGHTA and CDR2 is FQGNSA. The V and J ends lost 0 bases and 8 bases, in that order; junction bases with no gene match: 12. The CDR3 DNA is TGTGCCAGCAGCTTAGCTCGCGGGAGGGGAGGGGTTAGTACGCAGTATTTT. Encoded protein: CASSLARGRGGVSTQYF.

V gene TRBV18 combines with J gene TRBJ1-1; D ambiguous. Germline V lookup: CDR1 KGHSH, CDR2 LQKENI. The CDR3 spans 17 residues. V gave up 1 base and J gave up 5 bases, with 20 bases separating them. The CDR3 loop is CASSPQVGGRIGTEAFF. As DNA, the CDR3 is TGTGCCAGCTCACCACAGGTTGGAGGACGGATTGGAACTGAAGCTTTCTTT.

The chain combines TRBV29-1 with TRBJ2-2, with 9 bases aligning to TRBD1. Germline V gives CDR1 SQVTM, CDR2 ANQGSEA. This CDR3 is built from 14 residues. Trimming removed 7 bases from V and 3 bases from J; junction bases left unmatched: 6. CDR3 sequence: CSAGQGTYTGELFF. DNA of the CDR3: TGCAGCGCTGGACAGGGGACTTACACCGGGGAGCTGTTTTTT.

The chain joins TRBV7-9 to TRBJ1-1; D perhaps matches TRBD1 (6 bases). Per germline, CDR1 SEHNR and CDR2 FQNEAQ (reference sequence). The CDR3 spans 13 residues. V gave up 1 base and J gave up 8 bases, with 11 bases separating them. In nucleotides, the CDR3 is TGTGCCAGCAGCTTAGGGGGGGGCTCGGAAGCTTTCTTT. Translating it yields CASSLGGGSEAFF.

J is TRBJ1-2 and V is TRBV5-6, with 7 nucleotides matching TRBD1. V gave up 3 bases and J gave up 4 bases; unmatched junction bases: 9. The CDR3 loop spans 15 amino acids. CDR1 SGHDT and CDR2 YYEEEE come from the germline V gene. The CDR3 DNA sequence: TGTGCCAGCAGCTATGGCCGCAGGGGGGCCTATGGCTACACCTTC. This sequence encodes CASSYGRRGAYGYTF.

The chain employs TRBV25-1 and TRBJ2-2; TRBD2 is a possible D gene (5 bases). Trimming left V 1 base short and J 3 bases short, with 9 bases between. CDR1 and CDR2 (germline): MGHDK, SYGVNS. The CDR3 totals 15 residues. The CDR3 bases are TGTGCCAGCAGTGAATGGGAGACTTACACCGGGGAGCTGTTTTTT. It encodes CASSEWETYTGELFF.